This T cell receptor beta chain was sequenced during a study of vaccination effects on CD4 cells after COVID-19. For this clone: What it binds is not known.

Findings and caveats of the study: The study, lacking early post-infection timepoints, had few convalescent patients.

Peptide-pool stimulation followed by sequencing identified expanded antigen-specific CD4+ clonotypes in the ViraFEST assay. The culture ran for roughly ten days before CD4+ T cells were isolated. Vaccine administered to participants consisted of two doses of either BNT162b2 or mRNA-1273. Generated by immunoSEQ multiplex PCR, the TCRdb table keeps only in-frame clones and is missing some. The sample includes 20,000 to 25,000 clones, approximately 79% of them seen just once. The CDR3 contains 13 residues. V shed 5 bases and J shed 1 base, with 11 bases lying between them. Germline loops: CDR1 SQVTM, CDR2 ANQGSEA.

This chain links TRBV29-1 with TRBJ1-1; D gene ambiguous. The sequences come from CD4+ T cells from PBMCs cultured with HCoV-229E spike peptides, collected after COVID-19 vaccination. The receptor comes from a human donor who received a COVID-19 vaccine. The CDR3 sequence is CSVRLFTNTEAFF. In nucleotides, the CDR3 is TGCAGCGTTCGACTTTTCACGAACACTGAAGCTTTCTTT.